This T cell receptor beta chain was profiled in a study of CD8 T cells in ankylosing spondylitis. General study findings and limits: Past studies reported some motif variants in reactive arthritis synovial fluid and blood.

For this clonotype: The target antigen is unknown.

TCRdb recomputed calls from the 5' RACE reads with MiXCR, one row per CDR3 protein. This table has 200,000 to 250,000 distinct CDR3 sequences, more than 25% appearing once. Germline CDR1 and CDR2: LNHDA and SQIVND (reference sequence). The CDR3 has 14 amino acids. V dropped 8 bases and J dropped 7 bases, with 17 bases sitting between them. This receptor was obtained from a male donor with ankylosing spondylitis or in good health (not recorded which). Sequencing was performed on blood, either unsorted or a sorted T cell fraction (not recorded which). The V and J genes are TRBV19 and TRBJ1-4, with D unclear. The CDR3, as DNA: TGTGCCAGTGTGGACTTCCGGGCGGGTGAAAAACTGTTTTTT. It codes for CASVDFRAGEKLFF. Complete variable domain (other parts from reference TRBV19 and TRBJ1-4): DGGITQSPKYLFRKEGQNVTLSCEQNLNHDAMYWYRQDPGQGLRLIYYSQIVNDFQKGDIAEGYSVSREKKESFPLTVTSAQKNPTAFYLCASVDFRAGEKLFFGSGTQLSVL.